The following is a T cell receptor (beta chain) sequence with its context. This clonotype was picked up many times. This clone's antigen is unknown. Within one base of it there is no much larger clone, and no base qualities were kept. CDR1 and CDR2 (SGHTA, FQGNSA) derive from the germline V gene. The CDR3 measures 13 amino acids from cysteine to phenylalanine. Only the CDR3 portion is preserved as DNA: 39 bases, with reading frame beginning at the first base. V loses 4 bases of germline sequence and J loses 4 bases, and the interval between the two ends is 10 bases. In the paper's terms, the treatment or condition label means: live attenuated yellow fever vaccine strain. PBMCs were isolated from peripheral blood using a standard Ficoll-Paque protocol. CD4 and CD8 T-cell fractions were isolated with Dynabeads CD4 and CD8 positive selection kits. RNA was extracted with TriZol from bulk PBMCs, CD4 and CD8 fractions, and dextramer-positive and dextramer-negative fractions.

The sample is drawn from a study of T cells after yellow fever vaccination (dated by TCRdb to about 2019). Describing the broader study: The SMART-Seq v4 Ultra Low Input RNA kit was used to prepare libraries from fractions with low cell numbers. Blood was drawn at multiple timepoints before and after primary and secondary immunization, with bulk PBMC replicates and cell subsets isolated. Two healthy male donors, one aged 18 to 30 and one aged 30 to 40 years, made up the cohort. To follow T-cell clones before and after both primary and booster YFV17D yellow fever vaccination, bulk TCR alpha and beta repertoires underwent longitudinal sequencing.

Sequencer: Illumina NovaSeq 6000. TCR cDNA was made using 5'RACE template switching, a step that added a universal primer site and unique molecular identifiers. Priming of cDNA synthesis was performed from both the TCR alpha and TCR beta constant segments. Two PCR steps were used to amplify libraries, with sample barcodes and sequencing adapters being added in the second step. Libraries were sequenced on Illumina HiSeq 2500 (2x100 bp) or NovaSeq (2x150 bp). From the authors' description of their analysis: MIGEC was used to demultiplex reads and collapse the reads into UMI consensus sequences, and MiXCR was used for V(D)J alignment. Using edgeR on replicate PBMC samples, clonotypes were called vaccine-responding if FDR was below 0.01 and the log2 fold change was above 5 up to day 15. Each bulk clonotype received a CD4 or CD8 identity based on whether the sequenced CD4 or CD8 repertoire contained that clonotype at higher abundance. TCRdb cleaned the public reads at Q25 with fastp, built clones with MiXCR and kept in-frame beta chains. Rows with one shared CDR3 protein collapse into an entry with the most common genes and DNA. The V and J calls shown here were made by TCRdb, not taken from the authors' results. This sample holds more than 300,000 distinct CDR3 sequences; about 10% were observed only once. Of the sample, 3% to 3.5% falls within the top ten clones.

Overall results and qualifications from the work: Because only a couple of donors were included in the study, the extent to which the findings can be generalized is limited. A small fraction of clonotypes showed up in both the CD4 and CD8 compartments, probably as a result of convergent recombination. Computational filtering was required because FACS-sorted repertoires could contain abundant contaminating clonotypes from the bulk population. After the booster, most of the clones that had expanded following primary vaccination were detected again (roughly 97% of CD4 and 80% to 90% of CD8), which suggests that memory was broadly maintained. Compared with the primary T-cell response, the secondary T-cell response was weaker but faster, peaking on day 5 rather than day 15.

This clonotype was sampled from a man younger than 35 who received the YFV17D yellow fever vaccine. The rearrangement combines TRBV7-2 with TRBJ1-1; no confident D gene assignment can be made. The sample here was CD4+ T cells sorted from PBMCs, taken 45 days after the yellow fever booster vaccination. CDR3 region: CASSSHHGTEAFF. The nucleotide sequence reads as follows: TGTGCCAGCAGCTCCCATCACGGCACTGAAGCTTTCTTT.